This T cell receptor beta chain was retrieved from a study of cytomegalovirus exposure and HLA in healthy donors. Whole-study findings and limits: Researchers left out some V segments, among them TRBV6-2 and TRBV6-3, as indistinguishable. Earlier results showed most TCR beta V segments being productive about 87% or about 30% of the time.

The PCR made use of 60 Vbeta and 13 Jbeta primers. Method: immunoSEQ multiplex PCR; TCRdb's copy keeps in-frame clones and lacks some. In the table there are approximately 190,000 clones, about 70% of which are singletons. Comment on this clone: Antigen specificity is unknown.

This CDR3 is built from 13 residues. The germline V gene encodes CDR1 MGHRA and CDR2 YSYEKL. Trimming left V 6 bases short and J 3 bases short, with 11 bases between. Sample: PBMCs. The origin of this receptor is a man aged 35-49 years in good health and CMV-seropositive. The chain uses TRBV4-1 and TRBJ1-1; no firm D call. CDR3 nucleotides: TGCGCCAGCAGTCAAAAAGGAGACACTGAAGCTTTCTTT. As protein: CASSQKGDTEAFF.